This T cell receptor (beta chain) was found in a study of PD-1 blockade in classical Hodgkin lymphoma. The protocol was immunoSEQ multiplex PCR, while the TCRdb copy is restricted to in-frame clones and leaves out a portion. Counted here are some 45,000 clones, 78% occurring once; the ten biggest clones make up 37%. Study-wide results and limits: Newly diagnosed and completely responding patients shared comparable baseline diversity.

Details on this clone: Its specificity is not known.

Germline V gene data show CDR1 as SGHNT and CDR2 as YENEEA. This CDR3 spans 17 amino acids. With V trimmed by 6 bases and J by 4 bases, 15 bases remained unmatched. Documented time point: cycle 4 day 1 (C4D1), after 5 to 7 weeks of nivolumab. Each of the patients experienced relapse following autologous stem cell transplantation, and their brentuximab vedotin exposure differed. Patients reached a best response of complete response, partial response or progressive disease. The clonotype was recovered from a human donor with classical Hodgkin lymphoma. The chain is built from TRBV11-3 and TRBJ2-7; 10 bases line up with TRBD1. The sample consisted of peripheral blood mononuclear cells (PBMCs), taken before the fourth cycle of nivolumab. Written as DNA, the CDR3 is TGTGCCAGCAGTTTCTCCGCTTTGGGACAGGGGCGTTACGAGCAGTACTTC. Translating it yields CASSFSALGQGRYEQYF.